This passage covers 9 T cell receptor beta chains from one sample sequenced in a study of T cell changes during pregnancy in multiple sclerosis. Clones were read by immunoSEQ multiplex PCR, and TCRdb kept only the in-frame ones, dropping some. The sample shows just under 80,000 clones, around 93% of them seen only once. The specimen was peripheral blood, collected in the first trimester of pregnancy. These receptors originate from a female donor with multiple sclerosis, enrolled in a pregnancy study.

A few counts support this clone. V gene TRBV14 combines with J gene TRBJ1-1, with D perhaps matching TRBD1 (5 bases). Germline-derived CDR1 and CDR2 are SGHDN and FVKESK. CDR3 length: 13 amino acids. V lost 0 bases to trimming and J lost 5 bases, with 7 bases between them. As DNA, the CDR3 is TGTGCCAGCAGCCAAGAGGGGGGGACTGAAGCTTTCTTT. Translation gives CASSQEGGTEAFF.

The gene calls are TRBV9 and TRBJ2-3; no firm D call. The CDR3 extends over 18 amino acids. Between the trimmed V and J ends, which lost 0 bases and 1 base, there was a span of 18 bases. Per the germline V gene, CDR1 is SGDLS and CDR2 is YYNGEE. CDR3 residues: CASSVGLGIPIGTDTQYF. The CDR3 nucleotides are TGTGCCAGCAGCGTAGGTCTAGGAATCCCTATTGGCACAGATACGCAGTATTTT.

The V and J genes are TRBV7-9 and TRBJ2-4; 10 positions match TRBD2. J was trimmed by 8 bases and V by 2 bases; bases with no gene match: 9. The CDR3 runs 16 residues. Germline V gene data show CDR1 as SEHNR and CDR2 as FQNEAQ (reference sequence). CDR3 region: CASSLLAGGYRDIQYF. Here the CDR3 DNA reads TGTGCCAGCAGCTTATTAGCGGGGGGCTATAGGGACATTCAGTACTTC. Supplemented by reference TRBV7-9 and TRBJ2-4, the full variable domain reads DTGVSQNPRHKITKRGQNVTFRCDPISEHNRLYWYRQTLGQGPEFLTYFQNEAQLEKSRLLSDRFSAERPKGSFSTLEIQRTEQGDSAMYLCASSLLAGGYRDIQYFGAGTRLSVL.

The V gene is TRBV6-5, the J gene TRBJ1-1, with D possibly TRBD1 on 6 matching bases. Trimming pared 5 bases from V and 0 bases from J, leaving 10 bases between. The germline gives CDR1 MNHEY, CDR2 SVGAGI. The CDR3 contains 14 residues. CDR3 region: CASSLDRVNTEAFF. CDR3 bases: TGTGCCAGCAGTCTGGACAGAGTGAACACTGAAGCTTTCTTT.

In its sample, this clone was seen a few times. This chain links TRBV6-5 with TRBJ1-2; 8 bases are a match to TRBD1. From germline, CDR1 is MNHEY and CDR2 SVGAGI. Trimming took 2 bases from V and 8 from J; bases not matched to a gene: 7. The CDR3 totals 14 residues. The CDR3 sequence is CASSYGQGRRGYTF. CDR3 DNA: TGTGCCAGCAGTTACGGACAGGGTCGGCGCGGCTACACCTTC.

The V gene is TRBV6-1, the J gene TRBJ1-6, with a possible D match to TRBD1 (5 bases). V dropped 7 bases and J dropped 12 bases, with 10 bases sitting between them. The V gene's germline CDR1 is MNHNS and CDR2 SASEGT. This CDR3 comprises 11 residues. CDR3 in amino acids: CASNGGGPLHF. In DNA form, the CDR3 reads TGTGCCAGCAATGGGGGGGGACCCCTCCACTTT.

The chain joins TRBV9 to TRBJ1-4; TRBD1 aligns across 9 bases. Germline assignment: CDR1 SGDLS and CDR2 YYNGEE. This CDR3 region has 18 residues. The junction had 17 bases not matched to a gene; V was cut back by 7 bases and J by 4 bases. DNA for the CDR3: TGTGCCAGCTCACCCGGGCTCCGGGACAGGGCCCATAATGAAAAACTGTTTTTT. As protein: CASSPGLRDRAHNEKLFF.

J is TRBJ2-2 and V is TRBV6-1; D unresolved. The germline V and J ends were trimmed by 2 bases and 0 bases, with 13 bases remaining between them. Germline values: CDR1 MNHNS, CDR2 SASEGT. The CDR3 consists of 17 residues. CDR3 sequence: CASSEPAGTSNTGELFF. In nucleotides, the CDR3 is TGTGCCAGCAGTGAACCTGCAGGAACCTCGAACACCGGGGAGCTGTTTTTT.

V usage is TRBV6-6 and J usage is TRBJ1-2; 8 bases are shared with TRBD1. The germline V gene encodes CDR1 MNHNY and CDR2 SVGAGI (reference sequence). This CDR3 is 15 amino acids long. V shed 2 bases, J shed 1 base, and the junction held 3 bases outside the gene matches. The CDR3 loop reads CASSYTGGGNYGYTF. DNA for the CDR3: TGTGCCAGCAGTTACACAGGGGGGGGTAACTATGGCTACACCTTC.